This T cell receptor beta chain emerged from a study of T cells after yellow fever vaccination. Conversion of TCR transcripts into cDNA relied on 5'RACE template switching, which added a universal primer site and UMIs. TCRdb recomputed calls from the 5' RACE reads with MiXCR, one row per CDR3 protein. The data hold over 300,000 distinct CDR3 sequences, with roughly 4% observed a single time. Regarding the study as a whole: It was a small share of clonotypes that appeared in both CD4 and CD8 compartments. After the booster, about 95% of CD4 and more than 85% of CD8 primary-response clones were re-detected. The presence of abundant clonotypes contaminating from the bulk population was possible in FACS-sorted repertoires.

Trimming took off 7 bases at V and 4 bases at J, with 14 bases between the two ends. CDR3 length equals 14 residues. Germline loops: CDR1 SGHRS, CDR2 YFSETQ. As for this clonotype: Its matching antigen is unknown.

The chain couples TRBV5-1 to TRBJ2-2; D might be TRBD1 or TRBD2, each matching 5 bases. This clonotype originated in a man aged 18 to 29 who received the YFV17D yellow fever vaccine. The source material was PBMCs, sampled on the day of the yellow fever booster vaccination. CDR3 nucleotides: TGCGCCAGCCGAGGGACGGCGGCCACCGGGGAGCTGTTTTTT. This encodes CASRGTAATGELFF.